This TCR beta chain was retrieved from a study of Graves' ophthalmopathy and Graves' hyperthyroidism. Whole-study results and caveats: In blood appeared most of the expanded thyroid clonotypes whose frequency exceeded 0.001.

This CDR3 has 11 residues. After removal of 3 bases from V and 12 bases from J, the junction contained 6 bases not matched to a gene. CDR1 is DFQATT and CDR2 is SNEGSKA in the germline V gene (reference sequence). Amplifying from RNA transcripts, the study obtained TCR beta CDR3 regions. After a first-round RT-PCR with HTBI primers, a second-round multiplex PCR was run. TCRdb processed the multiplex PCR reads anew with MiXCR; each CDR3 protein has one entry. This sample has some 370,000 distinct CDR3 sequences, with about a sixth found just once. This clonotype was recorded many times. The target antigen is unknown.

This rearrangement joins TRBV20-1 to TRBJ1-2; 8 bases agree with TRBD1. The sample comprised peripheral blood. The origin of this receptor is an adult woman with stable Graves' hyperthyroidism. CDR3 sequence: CSARPAGGNTF. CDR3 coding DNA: TGCAGTGCTAGGCCCGCAGGGGGCAACACCTTC.